This T cell receptor beta chain is drawn from a study of identical twins. Using its own MiXCR run on the 5' RACE reads, TCRdb lists one record per CDR3 protein. Found here are 600,000 to 800,000 distinct CDR3 sequences, 21% of them singletons; the top ten hold over 4%. Everyone who donated was a healthy Caucasian. With 6 bases clipped from V and 3 bases from J, the junction kept 7 bases outside the gene matches. Germline values: CDR1 MNHNS, CDR2 SASEGT. This CDR3 has 14 amino acids. This clonotype has at least ten counts. The data were also submitted as part of a second study, on T cells expressing NK-cell markers. This second report adds: Researchers got TCR beta repertoires out of sorted CD3+CD56+NKG2C+, CD3+CD56+NKG2C- and CD3+CD56-NKG2C+ T cells.

This receptor was obtained from a woman younger than 30 in good health. The chain couples TRBV6-1 to TRBJ1-1; 7 nucleotides agree with TRBD1. Sequenced input: PBMCs. The CDR3 reads CASSPPGQDTEAFF. CDR3 DNA: TGTGCCAGCAGCCCTCCCGGACAGGACACTGAAGCTTTCTTT.